The rows below give T cell receptor beta chains drawn from one sample of a study of cytomegalovirus exposure and HLA in healthy donors. The repertoire was sequenced with immunoSEQ multiplex PCR; TCRdb's copy has only in-frame clones and lacks some. The sample holds around 150,000 clones, 70% to 80% seen once. The material sequenced was PBMCs. The receptors derive from a woman in her fifties or sixties in good health and CMV-seronegative. Each CDR3 is given with its conserved first and last residue. The D gene is left open where the match is weak. Clone size, where shown, is once, few, many, or a class for clones that have expanded.

cdr3_aa,cdr3_nt,d_call,j_call,v_call,clone_size
CASSPLVAGLPRWETQYF,TGTGCCAGCAGCCCGCTGGTCGCGGGGCTCCCTAGGTGGGAGACCCAGTACTTC,-,TRBJ2-5,TRBV7-9,few
CASSARTEANYGYTF,TGTGCCAGCAGCGCTCGGACAGAAGCTAACTATGGCTACACCTTC,-,TRBJ1-2,TRBV7-9,once
CASSSGQHTEDFF,TGTGCCAGCAGCTCGGGACAGCACACTGAAGATTTCTTT,TRBD1,TRBJ1-1,TRBV11-2,-
CASSQGGRDTEAFF,TGTGCCAGCTCACAAGGGGGCCGAGACACTGAAGCTTTCTTT,TRBD1,TRBJ1-1,TRBV18,-
CASSPGLSASSSYEQYF,TGTGCCAGCAGCCCCGGCCTCTCAGCGAGTTCATCCTACGAGCAGTACTTC,-,TRBJ2-7,TRBV7-9,-
CASSSDRTPGELFF,TGTGCCAGCAGCTCCGACAGGACACCCGGGGAGCTGTTTTTT,-,TRBJ2-2,TRBV7-9,few
CASGAWTSGSLDPYEQYF,TGTGCCAGCGGCGCCTGGACTAGCGGGAGCCTAGACCCCTACGAGCAGTACTTC,TRBD2,TRBJ2-7,TRBV5-6,-
CASSVATGTGQETQYF,TGTGCCAGCAGCGTAGCTACAGGGACAGGACAAGAGACCCAGTACTTC,TRBD1,TRBJ2-5,TRBV9,-
CASSSRWRGDYNEQFF,TGTGCCAGCAGTTCGAGATGGCGGGGGGACTACAATGAGCAGTTCTTC,TRBD2,TRBJ2-1,TRBV7-9,-
CASNQGILRADTQYF,TGTGCCAGCAATCAGGGCATCCTACGGGCAGATACGCAGTATTTT,-,TRBJ2-3,TRBV7-3,once
CASSLGGDKTQYF,TGTGCCAGCAGCTTAGGTGGTGACAAGACCCAGTACTTC,-,TRBJ2-5,TRBV13,once
CASSLSPGVNRNEQFF,TGTGCCAGCAGTTTATCGCCAGGGGTAAATCGAAATGAGCAGTTCTTC,-,TRBJ2-1,TRBV27,-
CSASGQTQYF,TGCAGTGCCAGCGGACAGACGCAGTATTTT,-,TRBJ2-3,TRBV20-1,-
CASSDRVSSYNEQFF,TGCGCCAGCAGCGACAGGGTGTCATCCTACAATGAGCAGTTCTTC,TRBD1,TRBJ2-1,TRBV4-3,-
CASSQDQGGTGQYF,TGCGCCAGCAGCCAAGATCAAGGGGGAACAGGGCAGTACTTC,-,TRBJ2-7,TRBV4-3,-
CASSVSISTGHGYTF,TGTGCCAGCAGTGTCTCCATTTCGACAGGCCATGGCTACACCTTC,-,TRBJ1-2,TRBV6-6,-
CASSLGGRETQYF,TGTGCCAGCAGCTTAGGCGGTCGGGAGACCCAGTACTTC,-,TRBJ2-5,TRBV7-9,-
CASSARGVILYEQYF,TGTGCCAGCAGCGCCCGGGGGGTCATACTCTACGAGCAGTACTTC,TRBD2,TRBJ2-7,TRBV2,-
CASSENFPTGTGGTEAFF,TGTGCCAGCAGTGAAAACTTTCCCACCGGGACAGGCGGCACTGAAGCTTTCTTT,TRBD1,TRBJ1-1,TRBV2,-
CASRAGQGTAF,TGTGCCAGCCGGGCGGGACAGGGGACCGCCTTC,TRBD1,TRBJ2-7,TRBV2,-
CASSPMGQGNSPLHF,TGTGCCAGCAGTCCCATGGGACAGGGGAATTCACCCCTCCACTTT,TRBD1,TRBJ1-6,TRBV28,-
CARTLNEGTGGKNTEAFF,TGTGCCAGGACCCTAAACGAGGGGACAGGGGGGAAGAACACTGAAGCTTTCTTT,TRBD1,TRBJ1-1,TRBV5-3,-
CASTLTGANTGELFF,TGTGCCAGCACCCTAACGGGGGCGAACACCGGGGAGCTGTTTTTT,-,TRBJ2-2,TRBV7-9,-
CASTLTDTYEQYF,TGTGCCAGCACCCTTACAGACACCTACGAGCAGTACTTC,-,TRBJ2-7,TRBV6-5,once
CASRKQGAGNTIYF,TGTGCCAGCAGGAAACAGGGTGCAGGAAACACCATATATTTT,-,TRBJ1-3,TRBV7-2,-
CASSSTRGGYNEQFF,TGTGCCAGCAGCTCGACTCGGGGAGGGTACAATGAGCAGTTCTTC,TRBD2,TRBJ2-1,TRBV5-4,-
CASSVVSGREQYF,TGTGCCAGCAGCGTAGTTAGTGGGAGGGAGCAGTACTTC,-,TRBJ2-7,TRBV9,once
CASHLQGPSYGYTF,TGTGCCAGCCATTTGCAGGGGCCCTCCTATGGCTACACCTTC,-,TRBJ1-2,TRBV13,-
CASSSVRGYGYTF,TGTGCCAGCAGTTCTGTAAGAGGCTATGGCTACACCTTC,-,TRBJ1-2,TRBV27,-
CASSVASSGGATGANVLTF,TGTGCCAGCAGCGTAGCCTCTAGCGGGGGGGCCACTGGGGCCAACGTCCTGACTTTC,TRBD2,TRBJ2-6,TRBV9,-
CASSQDRDSEAFF,TGTGCCAGCAGCCAAGATAGGGACAGTGAAGCTTTCTTT,TRBD1,TRBJ1-1,TRBV4-2,-
CASSRREDSYNEQFF,TGTGCCAGCAGTCGGCGGGAGGACTCCTACAATGAGCAGTTCTTC,TRBD2,TRBJ2-1,TRBV27,-